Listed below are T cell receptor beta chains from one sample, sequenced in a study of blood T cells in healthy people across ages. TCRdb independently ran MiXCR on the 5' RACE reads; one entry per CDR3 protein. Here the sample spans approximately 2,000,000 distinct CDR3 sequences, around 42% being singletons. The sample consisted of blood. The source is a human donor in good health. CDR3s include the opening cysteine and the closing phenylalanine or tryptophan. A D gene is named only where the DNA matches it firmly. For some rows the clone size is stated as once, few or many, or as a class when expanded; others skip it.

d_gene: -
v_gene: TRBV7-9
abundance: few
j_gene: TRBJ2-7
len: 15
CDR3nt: TGTGCCAGCAGCTTAGTAGGCAGGGTCTCCTACGAGCAGTACTTC
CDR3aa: CASSLVGRVSYEQYF

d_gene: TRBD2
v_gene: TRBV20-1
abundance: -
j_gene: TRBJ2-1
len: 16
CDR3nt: TGCAGTGCTAGAGACCCTTTAGCGGGGGGCTACAATGAGCAGTTCTTC
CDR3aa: CSARDPLAGGYNEQFF

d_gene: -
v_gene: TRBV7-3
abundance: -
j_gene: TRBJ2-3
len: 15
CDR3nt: TGTGCCAGCAGCCCCCAGGGTATGGGGACAGATACGCAGTATTTT
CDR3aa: CASSPQGMGTDTQYF

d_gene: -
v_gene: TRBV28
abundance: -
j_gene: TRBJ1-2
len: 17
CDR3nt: TGTGCCACCCACTACGGGGGATTCCCCGGCTACAACTATGGCTACACCTTC
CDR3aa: CATHYGGFPGYNYGYTF

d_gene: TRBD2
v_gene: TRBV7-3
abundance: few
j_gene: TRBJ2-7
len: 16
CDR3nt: TGTGCCAGCAGCTTAGGCCCTAGCGGTTCTTCCTACGAGCAGTACTTC
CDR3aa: CASSLGPSGSSYEQYF

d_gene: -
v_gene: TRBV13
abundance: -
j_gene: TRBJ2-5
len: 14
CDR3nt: TGTGCCAGCAGCTATCAGACGGAAAAAGGGACCCAGTACTTC
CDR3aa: CASSYQTEKGTQYF

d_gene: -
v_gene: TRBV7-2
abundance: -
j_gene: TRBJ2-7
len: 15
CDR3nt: TGTGCCGGCAGCTTAGGTATTGGCAGCTCCTACGAGCAGTACTTC
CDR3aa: CAGSLGIGSSYEQYF

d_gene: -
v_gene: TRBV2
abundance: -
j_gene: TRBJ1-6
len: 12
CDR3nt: TGTGCCAGCAGGGACCCGAATTCACCCCTCCACTTT
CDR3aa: CASRDPNSPLHF

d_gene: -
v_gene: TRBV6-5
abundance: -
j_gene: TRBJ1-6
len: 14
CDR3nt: TGTGCCAGCAGCGCAAAAGTCCATAATTCACCCCTCCACTTT
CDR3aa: CASSAKVHNSPLHF

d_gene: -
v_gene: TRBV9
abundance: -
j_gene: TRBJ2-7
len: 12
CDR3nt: TGTGCCAGCAGCGTAGTCGACTACGAGCAGTACTTC
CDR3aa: CASSVVDYEQYF

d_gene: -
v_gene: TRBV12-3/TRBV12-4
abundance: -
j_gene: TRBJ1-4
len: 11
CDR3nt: TGTGCCAGCAGTTTTAGTGAAAAACTGTTTTTT
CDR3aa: CASSFSEKLFF

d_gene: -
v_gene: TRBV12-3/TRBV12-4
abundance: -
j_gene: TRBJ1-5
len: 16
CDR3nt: TGTGCCAGCAGTCTATTCGGACCGAACTACAATCAGCCCCAGCATTTT
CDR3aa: CASSLFGPNYNQPQHF

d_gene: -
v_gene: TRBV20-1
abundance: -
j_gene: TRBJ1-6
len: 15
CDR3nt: TGCAGTGCTAGAGGTGGCGCGGTAGACGATTCACCCCTCCACTTT
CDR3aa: CSARGGAVDDSPLHF

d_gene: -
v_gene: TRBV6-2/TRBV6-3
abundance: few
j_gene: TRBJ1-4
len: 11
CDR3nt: TGTGCCAGCAGAGAGAGAGAAAAACTGTTTTTT
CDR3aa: CASREREKLFF

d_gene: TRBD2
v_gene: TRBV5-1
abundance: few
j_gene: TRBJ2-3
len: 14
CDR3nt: TGCGCCAGCAGACTAGCGAGAGGCACGGATACGCAGTATTTT
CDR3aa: CASRLARGTDTQYF

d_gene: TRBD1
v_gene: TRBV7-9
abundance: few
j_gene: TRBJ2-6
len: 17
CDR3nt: TGTGCCAGCAGCCCCCGACAGGGTAGGCGTGGGGCCAACGTCCTGACTTTC
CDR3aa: CASSPRQGRRGANVLTF

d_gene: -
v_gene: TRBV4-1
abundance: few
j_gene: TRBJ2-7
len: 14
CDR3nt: TGCGCCAGCAGCCCAGTGGGGGGAACCCACGAGCAGTACTTC
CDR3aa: CASSPVGGTHEQYF

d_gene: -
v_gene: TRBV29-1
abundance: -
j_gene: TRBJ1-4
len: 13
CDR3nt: TGCAGCGTTGAAATTCAGGGGAATGAAAAACTGTTTTTT
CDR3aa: CSVEIQGNEKLFF

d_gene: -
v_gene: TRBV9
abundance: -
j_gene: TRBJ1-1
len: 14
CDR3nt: TGTGCCAGCAGCGGGAGTAGGATGACAGGTGAAGCTTTCTTT
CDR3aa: CASSGSRMTGEAFF

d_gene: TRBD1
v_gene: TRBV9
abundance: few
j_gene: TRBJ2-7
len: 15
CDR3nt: TGTGCCAGCAGCGGGGGGACAGACCTTTCCTACGAGCAGTACTTC
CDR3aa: CASSGGTDLSYEQYF

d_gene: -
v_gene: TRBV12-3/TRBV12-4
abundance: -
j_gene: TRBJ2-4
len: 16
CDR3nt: TGTGCCAGCAGTTTTGGGCCAGGGTTAACCAAAAACATTCAGTACTTC
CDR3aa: CASSFGPGLTKNIQYF

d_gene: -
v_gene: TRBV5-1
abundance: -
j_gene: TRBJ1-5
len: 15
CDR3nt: TGCGCCAGCAGCTTGGACGGACAGTTAAATCAGCCCCAGCATTTT
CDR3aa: CASSLDGQLNQPQHF

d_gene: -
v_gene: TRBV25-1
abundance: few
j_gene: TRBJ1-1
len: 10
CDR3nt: TGTGCCAGCCGGGCCGAGAAGGCTTTCTTT
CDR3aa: CASRAEKAFF

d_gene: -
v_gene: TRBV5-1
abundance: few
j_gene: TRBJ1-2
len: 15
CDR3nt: TGCGCCAGCAGCTTGGGGATCGACAGAGACTATGGCTACACCTTC
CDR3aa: CASSLGIDRDYGYTF

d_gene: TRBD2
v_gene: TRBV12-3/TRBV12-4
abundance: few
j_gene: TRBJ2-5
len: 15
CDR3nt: TGTGCCAGCAAATCGACTAGCGGGTTCGGGGAGACCCAGTACTTC
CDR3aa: CASKSTSGFGETQYF

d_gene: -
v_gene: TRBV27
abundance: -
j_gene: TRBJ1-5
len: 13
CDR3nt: TGTGCCAGCGGCCCAGGGGAGAATCAGCCCCAGCATTTT
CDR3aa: CASGPGENQPQHF

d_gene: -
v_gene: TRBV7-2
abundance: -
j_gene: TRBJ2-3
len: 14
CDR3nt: TGTGCCAGCAACAGGGGGGGAGGAGCAGATACGCAGTATTTT
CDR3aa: CASNRGGGADTQYF

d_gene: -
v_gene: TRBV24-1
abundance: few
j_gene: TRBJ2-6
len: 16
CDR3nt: TGTGCCACCAGTGATTTGAACCGTCGAGGGGCCAACGTCCTGACTTTC
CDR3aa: CATSDLNRRGANVLTF

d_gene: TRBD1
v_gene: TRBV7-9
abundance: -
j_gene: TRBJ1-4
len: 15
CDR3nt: TGTGCCAGCGGCTTAGAAGGGGGCTCCAGGGAAAAACTGTTTTTT
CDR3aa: CASGLEGGSREKLFF

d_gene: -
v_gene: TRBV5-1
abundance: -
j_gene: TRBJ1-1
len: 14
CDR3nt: TGCGCCAGCATAATTAAGGTGGGGAATACTGAAGCTTTCTTT
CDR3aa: CASIIKVGNTEAFF

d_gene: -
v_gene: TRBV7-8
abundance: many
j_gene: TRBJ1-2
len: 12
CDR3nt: TGTGCCAGCAGCACTCGAGACTATGGCTACACCTTC
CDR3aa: CASSTRDYGYTF

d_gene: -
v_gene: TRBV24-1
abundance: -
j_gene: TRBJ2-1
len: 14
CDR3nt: TGTGCCACCAGTGATGCTTACAGGGAAAGGGAGCAGTTCTTC
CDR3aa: CATSDAYREREQFF

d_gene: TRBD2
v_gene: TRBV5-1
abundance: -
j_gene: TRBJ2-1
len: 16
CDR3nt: TGCGCCAGCAGCCCGGTTGGGACTAGCGGGTACAATGAGCAGTTCTTC
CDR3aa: CASSPVGTSGYNEQFF

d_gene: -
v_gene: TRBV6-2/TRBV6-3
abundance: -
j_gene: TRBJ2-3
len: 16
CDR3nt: TGTGCCAGCAGTTCGGCAGAGACACGAGCCACAGATACGCAGTATTTT
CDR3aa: CASSSAETRATDTQYF

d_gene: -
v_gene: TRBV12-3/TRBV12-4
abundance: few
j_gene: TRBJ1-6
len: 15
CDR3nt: TGTGCCAGCAGTTTGGGACGTGCGGTGGGATCACCCCTCCACTTT
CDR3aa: CASSLGRAVGSPLHF

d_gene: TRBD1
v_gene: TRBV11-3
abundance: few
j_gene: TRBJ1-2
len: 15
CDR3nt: TGTGCCAGCAGCCACCGACAGGGGCACCCATATGGCTACACCTTC
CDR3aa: CASSHRQGHPYGYTF

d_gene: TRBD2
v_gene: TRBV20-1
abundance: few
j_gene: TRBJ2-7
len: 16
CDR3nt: TGCAGTGCTCTCTCCCCCATAGCGGGGGGTAACTACGAGCAGTACTTC
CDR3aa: CSALSPIAGGNYEQYF

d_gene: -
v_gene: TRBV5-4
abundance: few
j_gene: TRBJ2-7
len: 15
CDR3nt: TGTGCCAGCAGCTTGGACAGGCCTCGGGGCTACGAGCAGTACTTC
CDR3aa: CASSLDRPRGYEQYF

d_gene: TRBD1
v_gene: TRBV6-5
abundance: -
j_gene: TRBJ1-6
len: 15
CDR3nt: TGTGCCAGCAGTTCCCCCGGACAGGGTGATTCACCCCTCCACTTT
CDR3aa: CASSSPGQGDSPLHF

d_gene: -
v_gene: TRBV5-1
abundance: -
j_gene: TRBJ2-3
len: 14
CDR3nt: TGCGCCAGCAGCCCGGACACTGAAGGGGATACGCAGTATTTT
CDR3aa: CASSPDTEGDTQYF

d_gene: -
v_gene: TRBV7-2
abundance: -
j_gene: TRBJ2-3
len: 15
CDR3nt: TGTGCCAGCAGCACCCGGGACGGGGGCACAGATACGCAGTATTTT
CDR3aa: CASSTRDGGTDTQYF

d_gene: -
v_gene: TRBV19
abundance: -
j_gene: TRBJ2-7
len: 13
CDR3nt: TGTGCCAGTAGTTTCGGCAGGGCTAACGAGCAGTACTTC
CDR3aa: CASSFGRANEQYF

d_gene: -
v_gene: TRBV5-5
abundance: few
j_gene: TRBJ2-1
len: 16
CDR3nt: TGTGCCAGCAGCTTGGGGGCAGAATTCTCCTACAATGAGCAGTTCTTC
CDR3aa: CASSLGAEFSYNEQFF

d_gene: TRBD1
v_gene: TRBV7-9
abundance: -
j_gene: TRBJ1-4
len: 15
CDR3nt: TGTGCCAGCAGATGGGGACAGGACTTTACAGGAAAACTGTTTTTT
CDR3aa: CASRWGQDFTGKLFF

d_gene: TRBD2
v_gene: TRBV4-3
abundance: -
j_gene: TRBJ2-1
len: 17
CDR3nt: TGCGCCAGCAGCCAAGATCATTTCAGCGGGGCCTACAATGAGCAGTTCTTC
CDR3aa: CASSQDHFSGAYNEQFF

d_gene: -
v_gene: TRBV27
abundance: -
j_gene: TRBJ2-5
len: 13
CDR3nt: TGTGCCAGCAGTTTATATCAGGGAGAGACCCAGTACTTC
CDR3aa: CASSLYQGETQYF

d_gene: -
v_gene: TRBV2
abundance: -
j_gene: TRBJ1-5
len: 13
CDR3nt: TGTGCCAGCAGTCTCGCCCGGGTTGAGCCCCAGCATTTT
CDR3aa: CASSLARVEPQHF

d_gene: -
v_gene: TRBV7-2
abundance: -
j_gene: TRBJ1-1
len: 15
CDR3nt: TGTGCCAGCAGCCTCCGTCTAGGGGGGGACACTGAAGCTTTCTTT
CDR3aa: CASSLRLGGDTEAFF

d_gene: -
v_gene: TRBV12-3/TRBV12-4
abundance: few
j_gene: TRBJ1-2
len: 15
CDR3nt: TGTGCCAGCACCAGAGGTGGGGGCCGCGGCTATGGCTACACCTTC
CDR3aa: CASTRGGGRGYGYTF

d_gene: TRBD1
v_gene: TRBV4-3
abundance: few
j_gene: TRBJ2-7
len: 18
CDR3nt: TGCGCCAGCAGCCAAGATTCGGTTACAGGGGGAGAAGGTTACGAGCAGTACTTC
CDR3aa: CASSQDSVTGGEGYEQYF

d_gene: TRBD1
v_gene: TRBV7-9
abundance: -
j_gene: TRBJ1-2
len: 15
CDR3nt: TGTGCCAGCAGCCCCTCCGGGACAGGGTTCTATGGCTACACCTTC
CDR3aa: CASSPSGTGFYGYTF

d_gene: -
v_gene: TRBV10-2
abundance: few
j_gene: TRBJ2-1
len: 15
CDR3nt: TGCGCCAGCAGTGATGGGGGTGGCTCCTACAATGAGCAGTTCTTC
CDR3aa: CASSDGGGSYNEQFF